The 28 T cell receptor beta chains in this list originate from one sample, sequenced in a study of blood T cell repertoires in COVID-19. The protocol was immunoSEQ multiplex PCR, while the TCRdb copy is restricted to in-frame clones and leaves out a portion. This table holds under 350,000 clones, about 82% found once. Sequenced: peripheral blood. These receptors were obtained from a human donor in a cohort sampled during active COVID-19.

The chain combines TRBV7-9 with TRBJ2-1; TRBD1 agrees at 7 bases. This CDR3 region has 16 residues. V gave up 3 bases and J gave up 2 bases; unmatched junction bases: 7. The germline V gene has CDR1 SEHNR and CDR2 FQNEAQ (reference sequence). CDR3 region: CASSFTNRGPYNEQFF. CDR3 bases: TGTGCCAGCAGCTTCACAAACAGGGGTCCCTACAATGAGCAGTTCTTC.

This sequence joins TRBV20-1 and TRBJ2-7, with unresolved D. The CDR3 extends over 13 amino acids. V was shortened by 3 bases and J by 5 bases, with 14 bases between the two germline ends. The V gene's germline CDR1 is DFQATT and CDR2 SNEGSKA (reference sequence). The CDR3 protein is CSASTLNNDEQYF. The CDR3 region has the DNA TGCAGTGCTAGTACCCTAAATAATGACGAGCAGTACTTC.

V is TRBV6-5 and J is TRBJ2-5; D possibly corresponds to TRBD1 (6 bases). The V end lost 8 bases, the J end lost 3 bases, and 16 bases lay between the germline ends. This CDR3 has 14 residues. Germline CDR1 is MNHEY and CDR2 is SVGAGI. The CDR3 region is CASRPGQNKETQYF. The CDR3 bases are TGTGCCAGCCGTCCAGGACAGAACAAAGAGACCCAGTACTTC.

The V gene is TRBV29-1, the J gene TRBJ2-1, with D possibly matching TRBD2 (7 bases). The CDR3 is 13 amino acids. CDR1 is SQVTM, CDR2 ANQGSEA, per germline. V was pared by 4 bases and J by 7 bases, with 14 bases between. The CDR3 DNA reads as TGCAGCGTTGTCCAAGGGGGGGCTAATGAGCAGTTCTTC. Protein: CSVVQGGANEQFF.

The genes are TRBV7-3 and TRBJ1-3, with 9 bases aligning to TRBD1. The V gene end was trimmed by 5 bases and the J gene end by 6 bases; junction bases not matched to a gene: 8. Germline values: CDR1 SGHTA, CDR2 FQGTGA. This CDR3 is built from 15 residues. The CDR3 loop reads CASSRTGGKENTIYF. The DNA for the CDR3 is TGTGCCAGCAGCCGTACAGGGGGCAAAGAAAACACCATATATTTT.

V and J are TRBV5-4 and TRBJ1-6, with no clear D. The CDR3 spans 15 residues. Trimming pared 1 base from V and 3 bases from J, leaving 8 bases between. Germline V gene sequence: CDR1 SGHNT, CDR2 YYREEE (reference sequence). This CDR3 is CASSLKGDYNSPLHF. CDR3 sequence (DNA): TGTGCCAGCAGCTTGAAGGGAGACTATAATTCACCCCTCCACTTT. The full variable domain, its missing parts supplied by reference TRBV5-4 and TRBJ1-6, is ETGVTQSPTHLIKTRGQQVTLRCSSQSGHNTVSWYQQALGQGPQFIFQYYREEENGRGNFPPRFSGLQFPNYSSELNVNALELDDSALYLCASSLKGDYNSPLHFGNGTRLTVT.

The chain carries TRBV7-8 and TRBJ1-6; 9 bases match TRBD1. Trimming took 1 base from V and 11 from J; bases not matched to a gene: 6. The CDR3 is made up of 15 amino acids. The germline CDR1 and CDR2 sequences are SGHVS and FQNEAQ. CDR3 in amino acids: CASSLEGDRGTPLHF. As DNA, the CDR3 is TGTGCCAGCAGCTTAGAGGGTGACAGGGGGACACCCCTCCACTTT.

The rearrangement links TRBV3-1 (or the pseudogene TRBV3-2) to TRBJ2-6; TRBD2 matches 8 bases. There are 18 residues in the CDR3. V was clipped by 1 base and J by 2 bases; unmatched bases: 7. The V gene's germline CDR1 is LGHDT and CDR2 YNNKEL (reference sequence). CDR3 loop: CASSQGIAGSTGANVLTF. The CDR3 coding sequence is TGTGCCAGCAGCCAAGGCATAGCGGGGTCCACTGGGGCCAACGTCCTGACTTTC.

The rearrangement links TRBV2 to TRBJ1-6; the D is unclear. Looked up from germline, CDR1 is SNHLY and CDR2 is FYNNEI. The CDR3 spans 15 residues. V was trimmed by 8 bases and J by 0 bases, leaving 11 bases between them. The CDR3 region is CASRSESSYNSPLHF. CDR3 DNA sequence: TGTGCCAGCCGATCCGAGAGCTCCTATAATTCACCCCTCCACTTT.

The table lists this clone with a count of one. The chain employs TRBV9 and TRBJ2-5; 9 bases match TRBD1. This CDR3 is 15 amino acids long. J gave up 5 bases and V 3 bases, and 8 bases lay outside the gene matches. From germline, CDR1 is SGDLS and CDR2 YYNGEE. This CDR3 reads CASSGHRDRAETQYF. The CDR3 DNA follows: TGTGCCAGCAGCGGACACCGGGACAGGGCGGAGACCCAGTACTTC.

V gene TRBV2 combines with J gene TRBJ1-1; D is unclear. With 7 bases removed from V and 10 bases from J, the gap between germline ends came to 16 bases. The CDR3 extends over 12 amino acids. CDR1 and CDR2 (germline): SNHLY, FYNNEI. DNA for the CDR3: TGTGCCAGCATCGGGATCCGAGAAGGAGCTTTCTTT. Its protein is CASIGIREGAFF.

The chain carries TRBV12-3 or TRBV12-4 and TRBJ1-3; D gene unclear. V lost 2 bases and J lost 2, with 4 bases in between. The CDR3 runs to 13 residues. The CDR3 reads CASSLIAGNTIYF. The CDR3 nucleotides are TGTGCCAGCAGTTTAATAGCTGGAAACACCATATATTTT.

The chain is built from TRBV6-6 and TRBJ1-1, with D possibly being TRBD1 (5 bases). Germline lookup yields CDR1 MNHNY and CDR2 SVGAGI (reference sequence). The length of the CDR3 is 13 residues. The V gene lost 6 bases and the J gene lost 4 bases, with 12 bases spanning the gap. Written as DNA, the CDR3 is TGTGCCAGCAGGTTCAGGGAAACCACTGAAGCTTTCTTT. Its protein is CASRFRETTEAFF.

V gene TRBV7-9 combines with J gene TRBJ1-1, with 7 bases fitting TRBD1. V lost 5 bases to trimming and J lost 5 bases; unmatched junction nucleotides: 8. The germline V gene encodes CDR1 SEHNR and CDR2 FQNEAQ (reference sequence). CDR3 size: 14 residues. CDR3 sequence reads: CASSERQGLTEAFF. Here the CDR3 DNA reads TGTGCCAGCAGCGAGCGACAGGGATTGACTGAAGCTTTCTTT.

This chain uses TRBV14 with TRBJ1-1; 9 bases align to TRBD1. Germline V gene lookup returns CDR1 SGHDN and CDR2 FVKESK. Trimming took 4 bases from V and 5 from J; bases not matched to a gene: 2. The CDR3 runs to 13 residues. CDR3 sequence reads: CASSRDRDTEAFF. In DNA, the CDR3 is TGTGCCAGCAGCCGGGACAGGGATACTGAAGCTTTCTTT. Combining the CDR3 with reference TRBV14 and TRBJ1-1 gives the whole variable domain EAGVTQFPSHSVIEKGQTVTLRCDPISGHDNLYWYRRVMGKEIKFLLHFVKESKQDESGMPNNRFLAERTGGTYSTLKVQPAELEDSGVYFCASSRDRDTEAFFGQGTRLTVV.

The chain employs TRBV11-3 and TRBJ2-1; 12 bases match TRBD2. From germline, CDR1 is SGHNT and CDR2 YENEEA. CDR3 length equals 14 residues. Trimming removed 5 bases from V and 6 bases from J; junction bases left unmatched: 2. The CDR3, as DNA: TGTGCCAGCAGCCTAGCGGGGGGGAGCAATGAGCAGTTCTTC. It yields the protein CASSLAGGSNEQFF.

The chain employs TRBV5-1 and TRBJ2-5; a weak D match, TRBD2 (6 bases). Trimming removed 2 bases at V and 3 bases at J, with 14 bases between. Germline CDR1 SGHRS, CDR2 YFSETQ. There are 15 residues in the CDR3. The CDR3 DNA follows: TGCGCCAGCAGCTTAAGGGCGGGGAAAAAAGAGACCCAGTACTTC. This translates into CASSLRAGKKETQYF.

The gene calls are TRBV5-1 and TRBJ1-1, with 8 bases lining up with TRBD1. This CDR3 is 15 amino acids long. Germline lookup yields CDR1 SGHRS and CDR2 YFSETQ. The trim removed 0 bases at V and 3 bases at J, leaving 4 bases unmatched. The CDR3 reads CASSLGGQGDTEAFF. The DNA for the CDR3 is TGCGCCAGCAGCTTGGGTGGACAGGGTGACACTGAAGCTTTCTTT.

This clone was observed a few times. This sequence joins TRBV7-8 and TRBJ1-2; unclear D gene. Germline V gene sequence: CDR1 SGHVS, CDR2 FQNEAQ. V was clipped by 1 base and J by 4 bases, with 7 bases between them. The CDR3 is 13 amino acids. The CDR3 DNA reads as TGTGCCAGCAGCTTAGGAGGGAGCTATGGCTACACCTTC. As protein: CASSLGGSYGYTF.

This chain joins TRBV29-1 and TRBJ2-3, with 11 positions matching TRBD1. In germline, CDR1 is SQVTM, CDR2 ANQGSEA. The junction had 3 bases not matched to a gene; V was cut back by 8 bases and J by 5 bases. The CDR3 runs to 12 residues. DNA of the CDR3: TGCAGCTCCGGGACAGGGGGAGATACGCAGTATTTT. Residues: CSSGTGGDTQYF.

The DNA for the CDR3 is TGTGCCAGCAGCCTTCAGGGGCGAGACACTGAAGCTTTCTTT. As protein: CASSLQGRDTEAFF. The chain couples TRBV7-9 to TRBJ1-1; D may be TRBD1 (6 bases). The germline gives CDR1 SEHNR, CDR2 FQNEAQ (reference sequence). V was shortened by 5 bases and J by 3 bases, with 13 bases between the two germline ends. The CDR3 is made up of 14 amino acids.

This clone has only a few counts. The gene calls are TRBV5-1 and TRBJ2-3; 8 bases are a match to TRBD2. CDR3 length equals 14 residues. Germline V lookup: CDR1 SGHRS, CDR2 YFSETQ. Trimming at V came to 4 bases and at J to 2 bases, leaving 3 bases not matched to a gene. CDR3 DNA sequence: TGCGCCAGCAGCCTGCGGGGGGACACAGATACGCAGTATTTT. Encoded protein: CASSLRGDTDTQYF.

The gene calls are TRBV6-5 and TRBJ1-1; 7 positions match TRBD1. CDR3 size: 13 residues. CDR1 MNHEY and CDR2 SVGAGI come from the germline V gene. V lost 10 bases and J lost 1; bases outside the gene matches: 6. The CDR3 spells CATSGQANTEAFF. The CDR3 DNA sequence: TGTGCCACCTCTGGACAGGCGAACACTGAAGCTTTCTTT.

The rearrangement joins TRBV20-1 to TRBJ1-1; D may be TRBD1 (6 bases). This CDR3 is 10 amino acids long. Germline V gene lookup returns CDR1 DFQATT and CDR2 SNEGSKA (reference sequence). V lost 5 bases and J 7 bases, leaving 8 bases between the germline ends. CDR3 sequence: CSALDSEAFF. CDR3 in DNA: TGCAGTGCTTTGGACAGTGAAGCTTTCTTT.

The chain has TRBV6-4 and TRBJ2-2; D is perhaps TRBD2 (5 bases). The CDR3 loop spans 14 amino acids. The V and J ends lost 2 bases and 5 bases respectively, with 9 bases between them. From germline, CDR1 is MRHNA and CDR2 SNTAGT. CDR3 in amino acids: CASSDEGWTGELFF. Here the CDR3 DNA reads TGTGCCAGCAGTGACGAGGGTTGGACCGGGGAGCTGTTTTTT.

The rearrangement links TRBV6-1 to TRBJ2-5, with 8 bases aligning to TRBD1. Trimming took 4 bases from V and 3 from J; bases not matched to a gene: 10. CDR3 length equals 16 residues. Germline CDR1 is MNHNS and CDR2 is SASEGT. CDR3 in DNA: TGTGCCAGCAGTGGCAGGGGGCGGGGTGTGAAAGAGACCCAGTACTTC. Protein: CASSGRGRGVKETQYF.

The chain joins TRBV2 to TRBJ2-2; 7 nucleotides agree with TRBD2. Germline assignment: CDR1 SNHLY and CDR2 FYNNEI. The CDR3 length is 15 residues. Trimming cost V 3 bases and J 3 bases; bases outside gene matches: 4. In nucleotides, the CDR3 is TGTGCCAGCAGTGACCGTCGGGGGGACACCGGGGAGCTGTTTTTT. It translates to CASSDRRGDTGELFF.

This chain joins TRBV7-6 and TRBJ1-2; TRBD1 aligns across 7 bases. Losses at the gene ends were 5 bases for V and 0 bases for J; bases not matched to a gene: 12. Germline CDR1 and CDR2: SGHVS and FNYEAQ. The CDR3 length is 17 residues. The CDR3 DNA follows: TGTGCCAGCAGCGCCTCATCCGGGGACAGAGCTAACTATGGCTACACCTTC. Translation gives CASSASSGDRANYGYTF.